Shown below are 9 T cell receptor beta chains from a single sample sequenced in a study of T-cell memory formation after mild COVID-19. TCRdb called the 5' RACE reads again in MiXCR, with one record for every CDR3 protein. The sample yields roughly 340,000 distinct CDR3 sequences, around 20% seen once. The sample was PBMCs or a T cell subset sorted from them (not recorded which). All receptors derive from a man between 18 and 29 years old who had mild COVID-19 (a few samples of this study predate the infection). Cell type and time point are not known.

The chain links TRBV5-1 to TRBJ2-1; TRBD1 agrees at 7 bases. V lost 2 bases, J lost 5 bases, and 4 bases stayed unmatched. This CDR3 has 14 amino acids. In germline, CDR1 is SGHRS, CDR2 YFSETQ. The CDR3 DNA reads as TGCGCCAGCAGCTTACAGGGGCCTAACAATGAGCAGTTCTTC. Protein sequence: CASSLQGPNNEQFF.

The V and J genes are TRBV5-1 and TRBJ2-2, with D tentatively TRBD2 (6 bases). The CDR3 has 16 amino acids. Germline V gene sequence: CDR1 SGHRS, CDR2 YFSETQ. V lost 4 bases and J lost 1, with 14 bases in between. The CDR3 loop reads CASSSTGTGNTGELFF. The CDR3 DNA is TGCGCCAGCAGCAGCACCGGGACTGGGAACACCGGGGAGCTGTTTTTT.

This clonotype has only a few counts. This chain joins TRBV7-9 and TRBJ2-1; D is possibly TRBD1 or TRBD2 (5 bases each). The CDR3 is 12 residues long. Trimming shortened V by 5 bases and J by 9 bases, and 11 bases separated the two germline ends. CDR1 is SEHNR, CDR2 FQNEAQ, per germline (reference sequence). The CDR3 spells CASSGPGTEQFF. Written as DNA, the CDR3 is TGTGCCAGCAGCGGCCCCGGGACTGAGCAGTTCTTC.

V usage is TRBV20-1 and J usage is TRBJ2-5; tentatively, D is TRBD2 (5 bases). Germline V gene lookup returns CDR1 DFQATT and CDR2 SNEGSKA (reference sequence). Trimming cost V 7 bases and J 5 bases, with 17 bases left between them. There are 13 residues in the CDR3. In DNA form, the CDR3 reads TGCAGTGGCGGGCGCGGACCCTGGGAGACCCAGTACTTC. Protein product: CSGGRGPWETQYF.

This chain links TRBV7-2 with TRBJ2-7; 9 bases agree with TRBD2. The trim removed 6 bases at V and 2 bases at J, leaving 8 bases unmatched. This CDR3 spans 15 amino acids. Germline V CDR1 and CDR2: SGHTA, FQGNSA. CDR3 region: CASRPTSGRPYEQYF. The CDR3 DNA reads TGTGCCAGCAGACCAACTAGCGGGCGGCCCTACGAGCAGTACTTC.

This clonotype has a single count. The J gene is TRBJ1-2, the V gene TRBV7-9; 7 nucleotides align to TRBD1. The CDR3 consists of 16 residues. Germline assignment: CDR1 SEHNR and CDR2 FQNEAQ (reference sequence). The V gene end was trimmed by 3 bases and the J gene end by 8 bases; junction bases not matched to a gene: 15. The CDR3 loop is CASSFGDREISQGYTF. The DNA for the CDR3 is TGTGCCAGCAGCTTTGGTGACAGGGAAATCAGTCAGGGCTACACCTTC.

The V gene is TRBV12-3 or TRBV12-4, the J gene TRBJ2-7, with 10 bases matching TRBD1. The length of the CDR3 is 14 residues. J was trimmed by 3 bases and V by 4 bases; bases with no gene match: 3. The DNA for the CDR3 is TGTGCCAGCAGTTCGGGACAGGGGTACTACGAGCAGTACTTC. This translates into CASSSGQGYYEQYF.

This clonotype has more than one count but fewer than ten. The gene calls are TRBV4-1 and TRBJ2-6; D is uncertain. The germline V and J ends were trimmed by 3 bases and 1 base, with 7 bases remaining between them. The CDR3 spans 15 residues. CDR1 and CDR2 (germline): MGHRA, YSYEKL. The CDR3 DNA sequence: TGCGCCAGCAGCCAGGGGATGTCTGGGGCCAACGTCCTGACTTTC. Amino acids: CASSQGMSGANVLTF.

This clonotype was recorded a few times. V usage is TRBV25-1 and J usage is TRBJ2-7; possibly TRBD1 for D (5 bases). This CDR3 has 13 residues. Per germline, CDR1 MGHDK and CDR2 SYGVNS. Trimming shortened V by 7 bases and J by 0 bases, and 10 bases separated the two germline ends. In DNA, the CDR3 is TGTGCCAGCACCCCTCAGGGCTCCTACGAGCAGTACTTC. Translation gives CASTPQGSYEQYF.